The source of this T cell receptor (beta chain) is a study of T cell responses to AZD1222 COVID-19 vaccine. Findings of the study overall: Along spike, vaccine-associated CD4 TCRs were found throughout, with dominance at 160-218 and 743-854. Spike-specific TCR breadth rose after two AZD1222 doses, and depth rose as well. Clonal diversity may have been underestimated, and the donors were mostly white British, with more females than males. AZD1222 recipients seropositive at baseline numbered only five to seven.

Note on this clone: Antigen: not known.

The protocol was immunoSEQ multiplex PCR, while the TCRdb copy is restricted to in-frame clones and leaves out a portion. The sample carries about 130,000 clones, around 90% recorded once. Germline loops: CDR1 SEHNR, CDR2 FQNEAQ (reference sequence). Trimming cost V 6 bases and J 5 bases, with 16 bases left between them. The CDR3 spans 14 residues. Here the sequenced sample was peripheral blood, taken on day 0 of MenACWY control vaccination. This TCR was recovered from an adult in good health. The chain joins TRBV7-9 to TRBJ1-2; TRBD1 is a possible D gene (5 bases). This CDR3 is CASSPIWGWYGYTF. The CDR3 DNA is TGTGCCAGCAGTCCCATATGGGGCTGGTATGGCTACACCTTC.